This TCR beta chain comes out of a study of OX40 agonist ivuxolimab in advanced cancers. The germline gives CDR1 LGHNA, CDR2 YSLEER. This CDR3 has 18 residues. V shed 8 bases and J 2 bases; nucleotides not matched to a gene: 16. Some clones are missing from TCRdb's copy, which holds only in-frame ones; the method was immunoSEQ multiplex PCR. Of some 20,000 clones listed, around 78% are singletons. The TCR originated in an adult with an advanced solid tumor such as melanoma, head and neck, liver or kidney cancer. The chain joins TRBV4-3 to TRBJ2-1; 9 bases match TRBD2. The specimen comprised CD4+ or CD8+ T cells sorted from blood, sampled in a trial of the OX40 agonist ivuxolimab. CDR3 sequence (DNA): TGCGCCAGCGCAGGCGCGTTGCGGGAGGGGGGAACCTACAATGAGCAGTTCTTC. This codes for CASAGALREGGTYNEQFF.